The T cell receptor (beta chain) described here comes from a study of T cell repertoires in cytomegalovirus infection. Remarks on this clonotype: Antigen specificity is unknown.

One entry per CDR3 protein results from TCRdb running MiXCR on the reads. The profile shows around 800,000 distinct CDR3 sequences, approximately 32% of them singletons. CDR1 and CDR2 from the germline V gene are SGHRS and YFSETQ. The CDR3 has 12 residues. V lost 7 bases and J lost 5, with 13 bases in between. Study findings and constraints: Clonotype analysis showed dominance of the ex vivo response by HLA-C-restricted CMV-specific TCR beta clonotypes.

The sequences come from cultured CD8+ T cells from PBMCs, collected from culture after CMV antigen stimulation. V is TRBV5-1 and J is TRBJ2-7; D may match TRBD1 or TRBD2 (5 bases each). This receptor was identified in a human donor in good health (CMV status not recorded). Some clones in this sample may be carry-over from other donors' samples. DNA of the CDR3: TGCGCCAGCCGAGGGGCTCCCGACGAGCAGTACTTC. As protein: CASRGAPDEQYF.